The 32 T cell receptor beta chains below come from one sample, sequenced in a study of blood T cell repertoires in COVID-19. Clones were sequenced by immunoSEQ multiplex PCR, and TCRdb holds only the in-frame ones, with some missing. The sample has about 280,000 clones; about four fifths are singletons. Sequencing was carried out using PBMCs or T cells enriched from blood (not recorded which). The receptor set was obtained from a man in his forties who had been exposed to COVID-19.

The chain recombines TRBV5-1 with TRBJ2-5; D not resolved. Germline V lookup: CDR1 SGHRS, CDR2 YFSETQ. V gave up 0 bases and J gave up 1 base, with 4 bases separating them. The CDR3 has 13 amino acids. CDR3 nucleotide sequence: TGCGCCAGCAGCTTGGTCGTCCAAGAGACCCAGTACTTC. Protein product: CASSLVVQETQYF.

The J gene is TRBJ1-2, the V gene TRBV12-3 or TRBV12-4, with unresolved D. V gave up 7 bases and J gave up 5 bases, with 11 bases separating them. The CDR3 consists of 12 residues. CDR3 residues: CASTRMEYGYTF. Here the CDR3 DNA reads TGTGCCAGCACCAGGATGGAATATGGCTACACCTTC.

The chain is built from TRBV5-4 and TRBJ2-5; a weak D match, TRBD2 (5 bases). V shed 3 bases and J shed 3 bases, with 15 bases lying between them. The germline CDR1 and CDR2 sequences are SGHNT and YYREEE (reference sequence). There are 15 residues in the CDR3. CDR3 in amino acids: CASSSGGLKEETQYF. The CDR3 region has the DNA TGTGCCAGCAGCTCAGGCGGACTCAAGGAAGAGACCCAGTACTTC.

V is TRBV27 and J is TRBJ2-4, with 10 bases aligning to TRBD1. Trimming removed 3 bases from V and 0 bases from J; junction bases left unmatched: 14. The germline V gene encodes CDR1 MNHEY and CDR2 SMNVEV (reference sequence). The length of the CDR3 is 20 residues. The CDR3 nucleotides are TGTGCCAGCAGTTTTAAAGCCGGGACAGGGGAGGTTCGAGCCAAAAACATTCAGTACTTC. This encodes CASSFKAGTGEVRAKNIQYF.

This sequence joins TRBV7-9 and TRBJ1-4; no definite D call. Trimming took 5 bases from V and 2 from J, leaving 9 bases between them. Germline values: CDR1 SEHNR, CDR2 FQNEAQ (reference sequence). The CDR3 runs 14 residues. The CDR3 reads CASSPSMTNEKLFF. In nucleotides, the CDR3 is TGTGCCAGCAGCCCGAGTATGACTAATGAAAAACTGTTTTTT.

The rearrangement uses TRBV2 and TRBJ1-1; TRBD1 aligns across 9 bases. Per germline, CDR1 SNHLY and CDR2 FYNNEI. The CDR3 totals 14 residues. V was clipped by 7 bases and J by 1 base; unmatched bases: 4. The CDR3, as DNA: TGTGCCAGCACGGGACAGGGTTGGAACACTGAAGCTTTCTTT. Its protein is CASTGQGWNTEAFF.

The gene calls are TRBV25-1 and TRBJ2-5, with TRBD1 identical over 10 bases. Germline values: CDR1 MGHDK, CDR2 SYGVNS. This CDR3 has 14 amino acids. With 7 bases clipped from V and 5 bases from J, the junction kept 7 bases outside the gene matches. CDR3 nucleotides: TGTGCCAGCACCCAGGGACAGGGGAGGGAGACCCAGTACTTC. Translated: CASTQGQGRETQYF.

The CDR3 DNA is TGTGCCAGCAGGGGCAGCCAAGCTTTCTTT. Its translation: CASRGSQAFF. The J gene is TRBJ1-1, the V gene TRBV12-3 or TRBV12-4, with unresolved D. V lost 6 bases and J 9 bases, leaving 8 bases between the germline ends. The CDR3 covers 10 residues.

This clone was observed a handful of times. Other nucleotide sequences in the sample specify the same CDR3. The rearrangement uses TRBV12-3 or TRBV12-4 and TRBJ2-7; 8 nucleotides agree with TRBD1. CDR3 size: 13 residues. V lost 7 bases, J lost 2 bases, and 4 bases stayed unmatched. The CDR3, as DNA: TGTGCCAGCACGGGACAGGTTCCCTACGAGCAGTACTTC. It specifies CASTGQVPYEQYF.

J is TRBJ1-2 and V is TRBV2, with 7 bases aligning to TRBD1. This CDR3 is built from 13 residues. The V and J ends lost 7 bases and 3 bases, in that order; junction bases with no gene match: 5. The germline CDR1 and CDR2 sequences are SNHLY and FYNNEI. This CDR3 reads CASTRGRDYGYTF. The DNA of the CDR3 is TGTGCCAGCACTAGGGGGCGAGACTATGGCTACACCTTC.

This chain uses TRBV6-5 with TRBJ2-7; 7 bases match TRBD1. This CDR3 contains 15 residues. V gave up 5 bases and J gave up 5 bases; unmatched junction bases: 12. Germline V lookup: CDR1 MNHEY, CDR2 SVGAGI. CDR3 nucleotide sequence: TGTGCCAGCAGTCTACTTCTGACAGGGACGAACGAGCAGTACTTC. It yields the protein CASSLLLTGTNEQYF.

This clone has more than one count but fewer than ten. This chain joins TRBV18 and TRBJ2-3; TRBD2 matches at 7 bases. The germline CDR1 and CDR2 sequences are KGHSH and LQKENI. The V and J ends lost 6 bases and 3 bases, in that order; junction bases with no gene match: 6. The length of the CDR3 is 14 residues. CDR3 amino acids: CASSPWGGTDTQYF. The CDR3 DNA reads as TGTGCCAGCTCCCCCTGGGGGGGGACAGATACGCAGTATTTT.

The chain is built from TRBV5-6 and TRBJ2-5, with 7 positions matching TRBD1. Germline lookup yields CDR1 SGHDT and CDR2 YYEEEE. This CDR3 spans 14 amino acids. V was pared by 4 bases and J by 4 bases, with 7 bases of the junction left unmatched. Here the CDR3 DNA reads TGTGCCAGCAGCCTATACAACAGGGGAGAGACCCAGTACTTC. Its protein product is CASSLYNRGETQYF. Complete variable domain (other parts from reference TRBV5-6 and TRBJ2-5): DAGVTQSPTHLIKTRGQQVTLRCSPKSGHDTVSWYQQALGQGPQFIFQYYEEEERQRGNFPDRFSGHQFPNYSSELNVNALLLGDSALYLCASSLYNRGETQYFGPGTRLLVL.

This clone was picked up one time. This chain joins TRBV24-1 and TRBJ2-2, with a possible D match to TRBD2 (6 bases). From germline, CDR1 is KGHDR and CDR2 SFDVKD. V was trimmed by 5 bases and J by 3 bases, leaving 15 bases between them. This CDR3 is 16 amino acids long. The CDR3 region is CATSAAGRLYTGELFF. Written as DNA, the CDR3 is TGTGCCACCAGTGCAGCGGGCAGACTCTACACCGGGGAGCTGTTTTTT.

The chain employs TRBV21-1 and TRBJ1-3; the table's D call of TRBD1 was not tested on the DNA. TRBV21-1 represents a pseudogene. This CDR3 region has 13 residues. This chain's CDR3 is CASKDRVENTIYF. In DNA, the CDR3 is TGTGCCAGCAAAGACAGGGTCGAAAACACCATATATTTT.

This chain connects TRBV2 to TRBJ1-2; 7 positions agree with TRBD1. CDR1 is SNHLY and CDR2 is FYNNEI in the germline V gene. The CDR3 totals 12 residues. V dropped 6 bases and J dropped 6; count of bases not matched to a gene: 4. This chain's CDR3 is CASREDRNGYTF. The CDR3 coding sequence is TGTGCCAGCAGGGAGGACAGGAATGGCTACACCTTC.

J is TRBJ2-1 and V is TRBV5-1; 10 nucleotides align to TRBD2. This CDR3 region has 16 residues. V was clipped by 2 bases and J by 1 base; unmatched bases: 3. Germline values: CDR1 SGHRS, CDR2 YFSETQ. CDR3 sequence reads: CASSFLAGVSYNEQFF. The CDR3 DNA reads TGCGCCAGCAGCTTCCTAGCGGGAGTATCCTACAATGAGCAGTTCTTC. Full variable domain (missing parts from reference TRBV5-1 and TRBJ2-1): KAGVTQTPRYLIKTRGQQVTLSCSPISGHRSVSWYQQTPGQGLQFLFEYFSETQRNKGNFPGRFSGRQFSNSRSEMNVSTLELGDSALYLCASSFLAGVSYNEQFFGPGTRLTVL.

This clone was recorded at least ten times. This sequence joins TRBV6-4 and TRBJ1-1; a weak D match, TRBD1 (5 bases). Trimming removed 3 bases from V and 6 bases from J, with 14 bases in between. The CDR3 has 14 residues. The germline gives CDR1 MRHNA, CDR2 SNTAGT. In nucleotides, the CDR3 is TGTGCCAGCAGTGAAGCCTCAGGGTCGTCTGAAGCTTTCTTT. This translates into CASSEASGSSEAFF.

This clone is a singleton in its sample. This sequence joins TRBV4-1 and TRBJ2-1; no clear D. Germline CDR1 MGHRA, CDR2 YSYEKL. The CDR3 length is 14 residues. V was trimmed by 1 base and J by 12 bases, leaving 16 bases between them. CDR3 nucleotides: TGCGCCAGCAGCCAAGGTCCCCCATCCAACACGCAGTTCTTC. The encoded protein is CASSQGPPSNTQFF.

The chain recombines TRBV5-1 with TRBJ1-6; tentatively, D is TRBD1 (6 bases). The V gene lost 0 bases and the J gene lost 6 bases, with 13 bases spanning the gap. Germline assignment: CDR1 SGHRS and CDR2 YFSETQ. The CDR3 loop spans 16 amino acids. The DNA for the CDR3 is TGCGCCAGCAGCTTGGTTTACACAGGGCCTAATTCACCCCTCCACTTT. Translating it yields CASSLVYTGPNSPLHF.

CDR3: CASALGQGFFLDTEAFF. Written as DNA, the CDR3 is TGTGCCAGTGCTTTAGGGCAGGGATTCTTTTTAGACACTGAAGCTTTCTTT. The rearrangement uses TRBV27 and TRBJ1-1, with TRBD1 as a possible D gene (5 bases). The CDR3 consists of 17 residues. CDR1 and CDR2 (germline): MNHEY, SMNVEV (reference sequence). V was shortened by 9 bases and J by 3 bases, with 26 bases between the two germline ends.

The CDR3 DNA reads as TGTGCCAGCAGCTTAAGAAAGAGGGGGATTTACGAGCAGTTCTTC. It translates to CASSLRKRGIYEQFF. The V call is TRBV11-3, the J call TRBJ2-1; TRBD1 might be the D (6 bases). V was clipped by 2 bases and J by 10 bases, with 18 bases between them. Germline assignment: CDR1 SGHNT and CDR2 YENEEA. CDR3 length: 15 amino acids.

The chain combines TRBV6-5 with TRBJ1-2, with D possibly being TRBD1 (6 bases). This CDR3 contains 10 residues. Germline CDR1 is MNHEY and CDR2 is SVGAGI. The V and J ends lost 11 bases and 8 bases respectively, with 12 bases between them. The CDR3 sequence is CAGPTGGYTF. In nucleotides, the CDR3 is TGTGCCGGACCAACAGGGGGCTACACCTTC.

J is TRBJ2-5 and V is TRBV15, with 7 nucleotides matching TRBD2. In germline, CDR1 is LNHNV, CDR2 YYDKDF (reference sequence). Trimming took 3 bases from V and 4 from J; bases not matched to a gene: 2. CDR3 length equals 13 residues. CDR3 in DNA: TGTGCCACCAGCAGCGGGAGGCGAGAGACCCAGTACTTC. This encodes CATSSGRRETQYF.

V is TRBV6-5 and J is TRBJ2-5, with 8 bases aligning to TRBD2. CDR1 and CDR2 from the germline V gene are MNHEY and SVGAGI. Trimming cost V 2 bases and J 7 bases; bases outside gene matches: 9. The CDR3 runs 15 residues. CDR3 sequence: CASSYGLAGSRTQYF. The CDR3 DNA sequence: TGTGCCAGCAGTTACGGACTAGCAGGGTCTCGGACCCAGTACTTC.

This rearrangement joins TRBV13 to TRBJ1-2; D is possibly TRBD1 (6 bases). Per germline, CDR1 PRHDT and CDR2 FYEKMQ (reference sequence). Trimming took 8 bases from V and 4 from J, leaving 20 bases between them. This CDR3 has 15 residues. The CDR3 protein is CASQRQADFTYGYTF. In DNA form, the CDR3 reads TGTGCCAGCCAAAGACAGGCCGATTTTACCTATGGCTACACCTTC. The entire variable domain, with the rest obtained from reference TRBV13 and TRBJ1-2, is as follows: AAGVIQSPRHLIKEKRETATLKCYPIPRHDTVYWYQQGPGQDPQFLISFYEKMQSDKGSIPDRFSAQQFSDYHSELNMSSLELGDSALYFCASQRQADFTYGYTFGSGTRLTVV.

The gene calls are TRBV5-8 and TRBJ1-1; a weak D match, TRBD1 (5 bases). The CDR3 runs to 13 residues. Trimming took off 4 bases at V and 1 base at J, with 8 bases between the two ends. Germline V gives CDR1 SGHTS, CDR2 YDEGEE. The CDR3, as DNA: TGTGCCAGCAGCCCTACAGGGAACACTGAAGCTTTCTTT. Amino acid sequence: CASSPTGNTEAFF.

In this sample, this clone turned up a few times. V usage is TRBV2 and J usage is TRBJ1-1, with D perhaps TRBD1 (5 bases). CDR1 is SNHLY and CDR2 is FYNNEI in the germline V gene. V gave up 3 bases and J gave up 3 bases, with 17 bases separating them. The CDR3 runs to 16 residues. CDR3 DNA sequence: TGTGCCAGCAGTGACGGATTGGCAGGGTGGGACACTGAAGCTTTCTTT. Its translation is CASSDGLAGWDTEAFF.

The V call is TRBV15, the J call TRBJ1-3; perhaps TRBD1 as D (5 bases). This CDR3 contains 17 residues. The V gene lost 1 base and the J gene lost 0 bases, with 13 bases spanning the gap. The germline CDR1 and CDR2 sequences are LNHNV and YYDKDF (reference sequence). CDR3 amino acids: CATSRVHSGGSGNTIYF. The CDR3 coding sequence is TGTGCCACCAGCAGAGTCCACAGCGGGGGCTCTGGAAACACCATATATTTT.

The chain recombines TRBV29-1 with TRBJ1-5; a weak D match, TRBD1 (5 bases). The V end lost 4 bases, the J end lost 7 bases, and 17 bases lay between the germline ends. This CDR3 spans 14 amino acids. Germline-derived CDR1 and CDR2 are SQVTM and ANQGSEA. The DNA for the CDR3 is TGCAGCGTTGCATTCTCAGGGACTAACCAGCCCCAGCATTTT. Its translation is CSVAFSGTNQPQHF.

The chain is built from TRBV11-3 and TRBJ2-1, with 8 bases identical to TRBD2. V lost 4 bases to trimming and J lost 8 bases; unmatched junction nucleotides: 4. CDR1 and CDR2 (germline): SGHNT, YENEEA. The CDR3 is made up of 13 amino acids. This chain's CDR3 is CASSSTSVHEQFF. CDR3 in DNA: TGTGCCAGCAGCTCGACTAGCGTCCATGAGCAGTTCTTC.

The rearrangement links TRBV30 to TRBJ2-7; 8 nucleotides match TRBD1. V gave up 2 bases and J gave up 5 bases; unmatched junction bases: 8. This CDR3 is built from 14 residues. Germline V lookup: CDR1 GTSNPN, CDR2 SVGIG (reference sequence). The CDR3 DNA reads TGTGCCTGGAGTAGGAGACAGGGGCGCGACGAGCAGTACTTC. This gives the protein CAWSRRQGRDEQYF.